These 9 T cell receptor beta chains share one sample of origin, sequenced in a study of human T cells and chemical hapten exposure (dated by TCRdb to 2020 to 2023). The sample's time point label is to be understood as: patch test 3, about 24 weeks after DPC sensitization. The treatment or condition label, read with the paper, signifies: therapeutic diphenylcyclopropenone sensitization with weekly scalp DPC. Libraries were built with RACE. TCRdb shows the sequencer as NextSeq 500. TCRdb ran its own pipeline on the public reads, namely fastp trimming at Q25 and MiXCR clone calling, and kept in-frame beta chains. Rows matching on CDR3 protein sequence are summarized as one entry with the most common DNA and genes. In this sample the table shows 95,000 to 150,000 distinct CDR3 sequences, about 11% of which occur a single time. Jointly, the top ten make up around 2.2% of the sample. The specimen was whole blood, collected in connection with sensitization to the hapten diphenylcyclopropenone (DPC). The origin of the receptors is a woman between 45 and 65 years old with alopecia areata. Some clones in this sample may be carry-over from other donors' samples.

With regard to this clonotype: A read error may explain this, as a much larger clone is one base away. V gene TRBV6-6 combines with J gene TRBJ2-1, with D unclear. The V end lost 7 bases, the J end lost 6 bases, and 16 bases lay between the germline ends. CDR3 length equals 14 residues. Looked up from germline, CDR1 is MNHNY and CDR2 is SVGAGI (reference sequence). In DNA, the CDR3 is TGTGCCAGCACCCCCATAACAGAGTTCAATGAGCAGTTCTTC. This translates into CASTPITEFNEQFF.

V is TRBV20-1 and J is TRBJ2-5, with TRBD2 as a possible D gene (6 bases). Germline V lookup: CDR1 DFQATT, CDR2 SNEGSKA (reference sequence). V lost 3 bases to trimming and J lost 0 bases, with 17 bases between them. This CDR3 is 16 amino acids long. DNA of the CDR3: TGCAGTGCTAGCGGGGGTGACGCGAGGTACCAAGAGACCCAGTACTTC. This gives the protein CSASGGDARYQETQYF.

The rearrangement links TRBV6-2 or TRBV6-3 to TRBJ2-1, with 7 bases identical to TRBD2. Trimming at V came to 6 bases and at J to 5 bases, leaving 4 bases not matched to a gene. The CDR3 has 13 amino acids. Germline CDR1 MNHEY, CDR2 SVGEGT. In DNA, the CDR3 is TGTGCCAGCAGCAGACTAGCCCACAATGAGCAGTTCTTC. Translation gives CASSRLAHNEQFF.

At least ten counts were recorded for this clonotype. This chain links TRBV10-2 with TRBJ2-3, with 10 bases aligning to TRBD2. J lost 5 bases, V lost 4 bases, and 9 bases had no gene match. Germline CDR1 and CDR2: WSHSY and SAAADI. The CDR3 loop spans 16 amino acids. The CDR3 sequence: CASSVPLAGVVDTQYF. The CDR3 bases are TGCGCCAGCAGTGTTCCTCTAGCGGGAGTAGTAGATACGCAGTATTTT.

This clonotype was found a few times. This rearrangement joins TRBV7-6 to TRBJ1-5; TRBD1 matches at 11 bases. Germline V gene sequence: CDR1 SGHVS, CDR2 FNYEAQ. CDR3 length equals 20 residues. The V and J ends lost 3 bases and 1 base, in that order; junction bases with no gene match: 14. In nucleotides, the CDR3 is TGTGCCAGCAGCTTTCTACCCCGGGACAGGGGGATCACGAGCAATCAGCCCCAGCATTTT. This codes for CASSFLPRDRGITSNQPQHF.

In this sample, this clonotype turned up many times. The chain uses TRBV6-6 and TRBJ2-7; no clear D. The ends were cut back, 2 bases at V and 5 bases at J, with 13 bases in the middle. The CDR3 consists of 14 residues. Germline CDR1 and CDR2: MNHNY and SVGAGI (reference sequence). This CDR3 reads CASSYAESHNEQYF. The CDR3 DNA sequence: TGTGCCAGCAGTTACGCTGAGTCCCACAACGAGCAGTACTTC.

A few counts support this clonotype. V and J are TRBV4-1 and TRBJ1-3, with 8 bases fitting TRBD1. Germline trimming cut 2 bases from V and 0 bases from J; bases unmatched to any gene: 0. CDR3 size: 15 residues. Per germline, CDR1 MGHRA and CDR2 YSYEKL. CDR3 DNA sequence: TGCGCCAGCAGCCAAACAGGGGGCTCTGGAAACACCATATATTTT. This sequence encodes CASSQTGGSGNTIYF.

This clonotype was found many times. The chain couples TRBV6-1 to TRBJ2-7, with D unclear. The length of the CDR3 is 12 residues. Germline values: CDR1 MNHNS, CDR2 SASEGT. V lost 3 bases and J 12 bases, leaving 15 bases between the germline ends. Here the CDR3 DNA reads TGTGCCAGCAGTGATCCGGGCACGCCGCCGTACTTC. It encodes CASSDPGTPPYF.

This clonotype has only one observation. This sequence may be a read error, since a much larger clone differs from it by one base. V usage is TRBV11-2 and J usage is TRBJ2-2; no clear D. CDR1 is SGHAT and CDR2 is FQNNGV in the germline V gene. The CDR3 loop spans 15 amino acids. V was shortened by 0 bases and J by 4 bases, with 9 bases between the two germline ends. The CDR3 reads CASSLESRGTGELFF. The CDR3 DNA reads TGTGCCAGCAGCTTAGAGTCCAGAGGCACCGGGGAGCTGTTTTTT.